The sequence of this T cell receptor beta chain was determined in a study of T cell responses to AZD1222 COVID-19 vaccine. General study points: Unmutated variant regions are reportedly targeted by nearly half of spike-specific TCRs. Vaccine-associated CD4 TCRs spanned spike, dominant at 160-218 and 743-854. Clonal diversity may have been underestimated, and the donors were mostly white British, with more females than males.

CDR1 is LNHDA, CDR2 SQIVND, per germline (reference sequence). V lost 5 bases and J lost 5; bases outside the gene matches: 6. The CDR3 totals 15 residues. Both about-4-week and about-12-week second-dose recipients were combined. A remark on this clone: No antigen is known for it.

The table came from immunoSEQ multiplex PCR; TCRdb's copy has only in-frame clones and leaves some out. Of about 150,000 clones listed, 87% are singletons. The chain recombines TRBV19 with TRBJ1-4; 9 bases are a match to TRBD1. This receptor was obtained from an adult who received the AZD1222 COVID-19 vaccine. The starting material was peripheral blood, obtained 28 days after the second AZD1222 dose. CDR3 protein: CASSPGQGRNEKLFF. The CDR3 region has the DNA TGTGCCAGTAGTCCCGGACAGGGGAGGAATGAAAAACTGTTTTTT. Using reference TRBV19 and TRBJ1-4 for the parts outside the CDR3, the full variable domain is DGGITQSPKYLFRKEGQNVTLSCEQNLNHDAMYWYRQDPGQGLRLIYYSQIVNDFQKGDIAEGYSVSREKKESFPLTVTSAQKNPTAFYLCASSPGQGRNEKLFFGSGTQLSVL.